The TCR beta chain under discussion was sequenced for a study of preoperative IRX-2 immunotherapy in early breast cancer. The sample's treatment: preoperative locoregional IRX-2 cytokine immunotherapy. This CDR3 is 16 amino acids long. The V gene's germline CDR1 is SGHNT and CDR2 YENEEA. V lost 5 bases and J lost 2, with 15 bases in between. Generated by immunoSEQ multiplex PCR, the TCRdb table keeps only in-frame clones and is missing some. The table has more than 20,000 clones, 78% seen once. V and J are TRBV11-3 and TRBJ2-2, with D perhaps assigned TRBD1 or TRBD2 (5 bases each). This clonotype was sampled from a human donor with breast cancer. This sample comprised lymph node tissue, obtained before IRX-2 immunotherapy. The CDR3 DNA sequence: TGTGCCAGCAGCACGGGACCGCTCCAAAACACCGGGGAGCTGTTTTTT. Translation: CASSTGPLQNTGELFF.